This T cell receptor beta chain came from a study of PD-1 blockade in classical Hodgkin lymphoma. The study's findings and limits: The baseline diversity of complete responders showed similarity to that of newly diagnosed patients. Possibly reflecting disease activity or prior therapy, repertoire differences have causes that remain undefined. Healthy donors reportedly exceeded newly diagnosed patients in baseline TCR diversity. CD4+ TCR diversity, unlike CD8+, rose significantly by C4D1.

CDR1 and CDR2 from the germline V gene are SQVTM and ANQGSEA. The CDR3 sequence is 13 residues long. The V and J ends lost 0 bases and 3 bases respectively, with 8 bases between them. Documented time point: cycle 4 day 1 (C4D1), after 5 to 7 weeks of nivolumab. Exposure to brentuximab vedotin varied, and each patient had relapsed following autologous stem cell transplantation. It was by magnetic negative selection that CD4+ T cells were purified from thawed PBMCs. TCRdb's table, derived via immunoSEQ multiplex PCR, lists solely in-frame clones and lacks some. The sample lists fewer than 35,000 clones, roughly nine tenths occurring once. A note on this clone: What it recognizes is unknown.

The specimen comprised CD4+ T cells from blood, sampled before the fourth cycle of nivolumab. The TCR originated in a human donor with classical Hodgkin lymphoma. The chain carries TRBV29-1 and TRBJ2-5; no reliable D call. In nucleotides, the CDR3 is TGCAGCGTTGAAGATCAGATGGAAGAGACCCAGTACTTC. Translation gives CSVEDQMEETQYF.